Below, one T cell receptor beta chain is given with its context. The antigen is undetermined. The PCR used 60 Vbeta and 13 Jbeta primers. Only in-frame clones appear in the TCRdb table, and some are missing; sequencing was by immunoSEQ multiplex PCR. The repertoire has 95,000 to 150,000 clones, approximately 80% of them found once; the top ten carry approximately 1.5%. The entry originates in a study of cytomegalovirus exposure and HLA in healthy donors. General study points: A classifier reportedly called cytomegalovirus status with high sensitivity and specificity.

Germline CDR1 reads SGHRS; CDR2 reads YFSETQ. The CDR3 spans 14 residues. V was pared by 0 bases and J by 5 bases, with 12 bases between. This TCR was sampled from a young woman in good health and CMV-seronegative. Sequenced: PBMCs. The V and J genes are TRBV5-1 and TRBJ2-7; D remains ambiguous. As DNA, the CDR3 is TGCGCCAGCAGCTTGGACCAGGCCAAGGACGAGCAGTACTTC. It codes for CASSLDQAKDEQYF.